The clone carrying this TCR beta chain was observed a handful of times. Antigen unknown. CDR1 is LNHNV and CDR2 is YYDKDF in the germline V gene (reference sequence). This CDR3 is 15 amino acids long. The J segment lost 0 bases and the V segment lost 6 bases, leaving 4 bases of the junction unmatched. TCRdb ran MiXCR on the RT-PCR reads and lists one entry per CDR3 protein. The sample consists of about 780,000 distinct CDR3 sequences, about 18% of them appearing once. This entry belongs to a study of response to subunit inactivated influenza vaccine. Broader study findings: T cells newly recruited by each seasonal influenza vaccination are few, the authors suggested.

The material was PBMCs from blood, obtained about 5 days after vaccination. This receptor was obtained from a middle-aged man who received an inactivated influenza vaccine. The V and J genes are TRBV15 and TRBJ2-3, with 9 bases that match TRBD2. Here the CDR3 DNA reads TGTGCCACCAGTCGGACTAGCGATAGCACAGATACGCAGTATTTT. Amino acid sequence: CATSRTSDSTDTQYF. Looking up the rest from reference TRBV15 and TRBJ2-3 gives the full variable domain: DAMVIQNPRYQVTQFGKPVTLSCSQTLNHNVMYWYQQKSSQAPKLLFHYYDKDFNNEADTPDNFQSRRPNTSFCFLDIRSPGLGDTAMYLCATSRTSDSTDTQYFGPGTRLTVL.